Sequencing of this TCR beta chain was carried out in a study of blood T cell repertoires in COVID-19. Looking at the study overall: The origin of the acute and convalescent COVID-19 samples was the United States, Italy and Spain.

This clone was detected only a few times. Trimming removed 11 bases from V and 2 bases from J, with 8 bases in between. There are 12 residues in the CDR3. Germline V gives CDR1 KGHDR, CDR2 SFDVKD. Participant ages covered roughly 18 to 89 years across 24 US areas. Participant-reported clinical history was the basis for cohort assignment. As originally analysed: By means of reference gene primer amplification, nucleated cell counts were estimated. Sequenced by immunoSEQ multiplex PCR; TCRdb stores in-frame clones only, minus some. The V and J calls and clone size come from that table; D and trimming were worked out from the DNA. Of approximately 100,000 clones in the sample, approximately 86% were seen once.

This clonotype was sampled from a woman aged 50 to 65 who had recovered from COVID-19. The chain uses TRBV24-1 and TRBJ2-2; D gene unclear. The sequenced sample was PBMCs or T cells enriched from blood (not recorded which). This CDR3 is CAIRHNTGELFF. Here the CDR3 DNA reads TGTGCCATACGACACAACACCGGGGAGCTGTTTTTT.